This is a list of T cell receptor beta chains from one sample in a study of shared clonotypes between healthy human individuals. Data came from immunoSEQ multiplex PCR; TCRdb stores just in-frame clones and leaves some out. This table has about 870,000 clones, 90% to 95% appearing once. The sample was naive CD8+ T cells sorted from blood. The receptors derive from a man aged 30-40 years in good health. Both conserved end residues are part of each CDR3. D genes are given only for firm matches. Expanded clones are given a class, and other clones once, few, many or no size at all.

d_call j_call clone_size v_call cdr3_nt cdr3_aa
TRBD1 TRBJ1-3 . TRBV9 TGTGCCAGCAGCGCGGACAGGGGTATTGGGAACACCATATATTTT CASSADRGIGNTIYF
. TRBJ2-7 . TRBV6-5 TGTGCCAGCAGCCCTTACAACACCTTCGGTGCGCGCGAGTACTTC CASSPYNTFGAREYF
. TRBJ1-2 once TRBV7-9 TGTGCCAGCAGCTTAGCGCTCCGAGGCTACACCTTC CASSLALRGYTF
. TRBJ2-7 . TRBV5-6 TGTGCCAGCAGCTTGAGGCTCACTTCCTACGAGCAGTACTTC CASSLRLTSYEQYF
TRBD1 TRBJ2-7 . TRBV29-1 TGCAGCGTTTACTCGGGACAGGGGGACGAGCAGTACTTC CSVYSGQGDEQYF
. TRBJ2-1 . TRBV7-2 TGTGCCAGCAGCTTTGACCCGGGACCCTCGAGGGTGGATGAGCAGTTCTTC CASSFDPGPSRVDEQFF
TRBD2 TRBJ2-7 . TRBV5-5 TGTGCCAGCAGCCGCAAGGGAGGACTAGCGGGAGTGGACGAGCAGTACTTC CASSRKGGLAGVDEQYF
TRBD2 TRBJ2-7 . TRBV4-1 TGCGCCAGCAGCCAGGACAATCTAGCGGGGGCCTACGAGCAGTACTTC CASSQDNLAGAYEQYF
. TRBJ2-7 . TRBV5-1 TGCGCCAGCAGCTTGGGTCCGGCGGGATCCGACTACGAGCAGTACTTC CASSLGPAGSDYEQYF
TRBD1 TRBJ2-7 few TRBV29-1 TGCAGCATAAGACAGGGGTACGAGCAGTACTTC CSIRQGYEQYF
. TRBJ2-1 . TRBV18 TGTGCCAGCTCACCGGGCTACAATGAGCAGTTCTTC CASSPGYNEQFF
TRBD2 TRBJ2-4 . TRBV13 TGTGCCAGCACCCCAGTGGGAGGGCCTGTGGACATTCAGTACTTC CASTPVGGPVDIQYF
. TRBJ2-7 . TRBV5-5 TGTGCCAGCAGCCCGGGGACTCGACGCTCCGAGCAGTACTTC CASSPGTRRSEQYF
. TRBJ2-3 . TRBV21-1 TGTGCCAGCACCCCGGGACAGGGGGCATGGGGCACAGATACGCAGTATTTT CASTPGQGAWGTDTQYF
TRBD1 TRBJ1-4 . TRBV11-2 TGTGCCAGCAGCTTAGCCGGGACAGGGTATGAAAAACTGTTTTTT CASSLAGTGYEKLFF
. TRBJ2-1 . TRBV19 TGTGCCAGTAAAGCGGACGCGGGTTTATTAGATGAGCAGTTCTTC CASKADAGLLDEQFF
TRBD2 TRBJ2-3 . TRBV4-1 TGCGCCAGCAGCCCGGAAGGACTAGCGGCCACAGATACGCAGTATTTT CASSPEGLAATDTQYF
. TRBJ1-2 . TRBV7-2 TGTGCCAGCAGCTATCAGGGGTCCTATGGCTACACCTTC CASSYQGSYGYTF
. TRBJ2-2 . TRBV6-1 TGTGCCAGCAGTGAAGAGGAGGCATCGAACACCGGGGAGCTGTTTTTT CASSEEEASNTGELFF
TRBD1 TRBJ1-2 once TRBV4-2 TGTGCCAGCAGCCAAACCCAGGGGGCGGACTATGGCTACACCTTC CASSQTQGADYGYTF
TRBD2 TRBJ2-2 . TRBV5-4 TGTGCCAGCAGGCGACTAGCGGGAAAGGGCACCGGGGAGCTGTTTTTT CASRRLAGKGTGELFF
. TRBJ2-3 . TRBV27 TGTGCCAGCAGGTCAGGACGGGAATCAGATACGCAGTATTTT CASRSGRESDTQYF
. TRBJ2-7 . TRBV14 TGTGCCAGCAGTGAAGACCAGCGGCACTCCTACGAGCAGTACTTC CASSEDQRHSYEQYF
. TRBJ1-5 . TRBV19 TGTGCCAGTAGTTCCTCTCCGGGAGCGCAGCCCCAGCATTTT CASSSSPGAQPQHF
. TRBJ1-1 . TRBV27 TGTGCCAGCAGTTTAGGTACGGGGGGGAACACTGAAGCTTTCTTT CASSLGTGGNTEAFF
. TRBJ2-7 . TRBV5-5 TGTGCCAGCAGCTACGGCCCCCTAGATCCCTACGAGCAGTACTTC CASSYGPLDPYEQYF
. TRBJ2-7 . TRBV1 TGCACCAGCAGCCAAGCCCGGGGAACCAAGTCCTACGAGCAGTACTTC CTSSQARGTKSYEQYF
. TRBJ2-7 . TRBV29-1 TGCAGCGTTGAAGGGCAGAATTACGAGCAGTACTTC CSVEGQNYEQYF
. TRBJ2-7 . TRBV27 TGTGCCAGCAGTTTAACTTCAGGGTATGTTTACGAGCAGTACTTC CASSLTSGYVYEQYF
. TRBJ1-1 . TRBV2 TGTGCCAGCAGTTCCTGGGCGGGTTTGAACACTGAAGCTTTCTTT CASSSWAGLNTEAFF
TRBD1 TRBJ1-2 once TRBV30 TGTGCCCAAAATGCCGGGACAGGGGATGACTACACCTTC CAQNAGTGDDYTF
TRBD1 TRBJ2-3 . TRBV29-1 TGCAGCGTTGAATGGGGACAGGGGGAGCACGCAGATACGCAGTATTTT CSVEWGQGEHADTQYF
TRBD2 TRBJ2-1 . TRBV7-2 TGTGCCAGCAGCTTAGTAGAAGCGGGAGATTTATACAATGAGCAGTTCTTC CASSLVEAGDLYNEQFF
. TRBJ2-2 . TRBV7-5 TGTGCCAGAAGCTCCCGGGACAGGGCGAACACCGGGGAGCTGTTTTTT CARSSRDRANTGELFF
TRBD1 TRBJ2-5 . TRBV14 TGTGCCAGCAGCCAGACAGGGGGCCAAGAGACCCAGTACTTC CASSQTGGQETQYF
. TRBJ1-2 . TRBV6-5 TGTGCCAGCAGTCAGACGTTTAACTATGGCTACACCTTC CASSQTFNYGYTF
TRBD1 TRBJ1-4 once TRBV15 TGTGCCACCAGCAGATATGACCTTACAGGGGCAACTAATGAAAAACTGTTTTTT CATSRYDLTGATNEKLFF
TRBD1 TRBJ2-3 . TRBV19 TGTGCCAGTAGTATAGGGACAGGGTTCACAGATACGCAGTATTTT CASSIGTGFTDTQYF
TRBD2 TRBJ2-3 . TRBV7-9 TGTGCCAGCAGCCCGGGGACTAGCGGGAGTGATTTAAGCACAGATACGCAGTATTTT CASSPGTSGSDLSTDTQYF
. TRBJ2-5 . TRBV7-9 TGTGCCAGCAAACCCCAACCGTACCAAGAGACCCAGTACTTC CASKPQPYQETQYF
. TRBJ1-1 once TRBV29-1 TGCAGCGTTGAAATGACAGTGGACACTGAAGCTTTCTTT CSVEMTVDTEAFF
. TRBJ1-1 . TRBV5-4 TGTGCCAGCAGCTCTAGGGGCCCGAACACTGAAGCTTTCTTT CASSSRGPNTEAFF